A selection of T cell receptor beta chains follows, all from one sample in a study of CD8 T cells in ankylosing spondylitis. In TCRdb, the 5' RACE reads were re-called with MiXCR into one record per CDR3 protein. In the table there are 6,000 to 7,500 distinct CDR3 sequences, less than 3.5% of which are singletons. The sample comprised blood, either unsorted or a sorted T cell fraction (not recorded which). The receptors stem from a female donor with ankylosing spondylitis or in good health (not recorded which). Each CDR3 is given with its conserved first and last residue. A D gene is named only where the DNA matches it firmly. The size of a clone is reported for some rows only, either as once, few or many, or as a class for expanded clones.

v_call	d_call	j_call	clone_size	cdr3_length	cdr3_aa	cdr3_nt
TRBV9	.	TRBJ1-2	.	15	CASSGGDGNRYGYTF	TGTGCCAGCAGCGGGGGTGACGGGAACCGGTATGGCTACACCTTC
TRBV9	.	TRBJ2-3	many	15	CASSVGLSSGDTQYF	TGTGCCAGCAGCGTAGGACTAAGTTCTGGAGATACGCAGTATTTT
TRBV9	.	TRBJ2-7	many	16	CASSEGGLSPTYEQYF	TGTGCCAGCAGCGAGGGGGGACTGTCACCGACCTACGAGCAGTACTTC
TRBV9	TRBD1	TRBJ2-5	.	14	CASSGRYRGETQYF	TGTGCCAGCAGCGGCCGGTACAGGGGGGAGACCCAGTACTTC
TRBV9	.	TRBJ1-3	many	15	CASSVEGLSGNTIYF	TGTGCCAGCAGCGTAGAAGGACTCTCTGGAAACACCATATATTTT
TRBV9	.	TRBJ2-2	many	12	CASSVITGELFF	TGTGCCAGCAGCGTTATAACCGGGGAGCTGTTTTTT
TRBV9	.	TRBJ2-3	many	15	CASRAGSLTSDTQYF	TGTGCCAGCAGGGCCGGGTCCTTAACGTCAGATACGCAGTATTTT
TRBV9	TRBD2	TRBJ2-1	many	16	CASSAFSGRAGDEQFF	TGTGCCAGCAGCGCGTTCAGCGGGAGGGCTGGCGATGAGCAGTTCTTC
TRBV9	TRBD2	TRBJ2-7	medium-sized	13	CASSVTTSAEQYF	TGTGCCAGCAGCGTTACGACTAGCGCCGAGCAGTACTTC
TRBV9	.	TRBJ2-1	medium-sized	14	CASSPSGEYNEQFF	TGTGCCAGCAGCCCTAGTGGGGAGTACAATGAGCAGTTCTTC
TRBV9	.	TRBJ1-1	many	15	CASSVVVGLNTEAFF	TGTGCCAGCAGCGTAGTTGTCGGATTGAACACTGAAGCTTTCTTT
TRBV9	TRBD2	TRBJ2-1	many	18	CASSVGGPSGHPGNEQFF	TGTGCCAGCAGCGTAGGTGGGCCTAGCGGGCACCCCGGGAATGAGCAGTTCTTC
TRBV9	TRBD2	TRBJ2-3	many	16	CASSPFGGGPGDTQYF	TGTGCCAGCAGCCCCTTCGGGGGAGGGCCTGGAGATACGCAGTATTTT
TRBV9	TRBD2	TRBJ2-1	many	16	CASSVDGGGKYNEQFF	TGTGCCAGCAGCGTAGACGGGGGGGGCAAATACAATGAGCAGTTCTTC
TRBV9	TRBD1	TRBJ1-4	many	15	CASSSQGAPAEKLFF	TGTGCCAGCAGTTCGCAGGGGGCGCCGGCTGAAAAACTGTTTTTT
TRBV9	.	TRBJ2-3	many	11	CASSAQDTQYF	TGTGCCAGCAGCGCACAAGATACGCAGTATTTT
TRBV9	.	TRBJ2-2	many	15	CASSVAGTGTGELFF	TGTGCCAGCAGCGTAGCAGGGACGGGTACCGGGGAGCTGTTTTTT
TRBV9	TRBD1	TRBJ2-1	many	17	CASSREPPGTGLVEQFF	TGTGCCAGCAGTAGAGAGCCACCCGGGACAGGGTTGGTTGAGCAGTTCTTC
TRBV9	.	TRBJ2-7	many	14	CASSVAGTTYEQYF	TGTGCCAGCAGCGTAGCCGGCACCACCTACGAGCAGTACTTC
TRBV9	TRBD1	TRBJ2-7	many	16	CASSAGTGGRSYEQYF	TGTGCCAGCAGCGCCGGGACAGGGGGCAGATCCTACGAGCAGTACTTC
TRBV9	TRBD1	TRBJ2-1	many	16	CASSPFSSGTGVEQFF	TGTGCCAGCAGCCCCTTCTCGTCCGGGACAGGTGTTGAGCAGTTCTTC
TRBV9	.	TRBJ2-6	many	18	CASSLKGLLSSGANVLTF	TGTGCCAGCAGCCTAAAGGGGCTACTTAGCTCTGGGGCCAACGTCCTGACTTTC
TRBV9	TRBD1	TRBJ2-7	many	14	CASSLYRDSYEQYF	TGTGCCAGCAGTCTTTACCGGGACAGCTACGAGCAGTACTTC
TRBV9	.	TRBJ2-3	.	15	CASSGGGKRTDTQYF	TGTGCCAGCAGCGGTGGCGGGAAAAGAACAGATACGCAGTATTTT
TRBV9	.	TRBJ1-1	many	12	CASKPWNTEAFF	TGTGCCAGCAAACCGTGGAACACTGAAGCTTTCTTT
TRBV9	.	TRBJ2-1	medium-sized	15	CASSVEGGLYNEQFF	TGTGCCAGCAGCGTAGAGGGGGGGCTCTACAATGAGCAGTTCTTC
TRBV4-1	TRBD1	TRBJ2-7	many	17	CASSQDLDRSVSYEQYF	TGCGCCAGCAGCCAAGATTTGGACAGGTCCGTCTCCTACGAGCAGTACTTC
TRBV9	TRBD1	TRBJ1-2	many	17	CASSLSPMGDRSYGYTF	TGTGCCAGCAGCCTCTCCCCAATGGGGGACAGGTCCTATGGCTACACCTTC
TRBV9	.	TRBJ2-7	many	17	CASSVGSPGEIPYEQYF	TGTGCCAGCAGCGTAGGCAGTCCGGGGGAGATACCCTACGAGCAGTACTTC
TRBV9	TRBD2	TRBJ2-1	medium-sized	16	CASSKTSGRPHNEQFF	TGTGCCAGCAGCAAAACAAGCGGGAGGCCCCACAATGAGCAGTTCTTC
TRBV9	TRBD1	TRBJ2-7	many	16	CASSVLPGTGGYEQYF	TGTGCCAGCAGCGTTCTCCCCGGGACAGGGGGCTACGAGCAGTACTTC
TRBV24-1	TRBD1	TRBJ2-1	many	16	CATSDFGDGQGNEQFF	TGTGCCACCAGTGATTTTGGGGACGGACAGGGTAATGAGCAGTTCTTC
TRBV9	TRBD1	TRBJ2-2	large	15	CASSSTGANTGELFF	TGTGCCAGCAGCTCGACAGGGGCGAACACCGGGGAGCTGTTTTTT
TRBV9	TRBD2	TRBJ2-1	many	15	CASSVEGREIDEQFF	TGTGCCAGCAGCGTAGAAGGGCGGGAGATCGATGAGCAGTTCTTC
TRBV9	.	TRBJ2-1	many	17	CASSAKITGSSYNEQFF	TGTGCCAGCAGCGCCAAGATCACAGGGAGCTCCTACAATGAGCAGTTCTTC
TRBV9	.	TRBJ2-3	many	16	CASSVGGSGYTDTQYF	TGTGCCAGCAGCGTAGGCGGTAGCGGATACACAGATACGCAGTATTTT
TRBV9	.	TRBJ1-3	medium-sized	16	CASSLTNGQDGNTIYF	TGTGCCAGCAGCCTTACGAATGGGCAGGACGGAAACACCATATATTTT
TRBV9	TRBD2	TRBJ2-7	.	15	CASSVAVSGTYEQYF	TGTGCCAGCAGCGTAGCGGTTAGCGGGACCTACGAGCAGTACTTC
TRBV9	.	TRBJ2-1	medium-sized	15	CASSTERWVYNEQFF	TGTGCCAGCAGCACAGAGCGGTGGGTTTACAATGAGCAGTTCTTC
TRBV9	.	TRBJ2-5	many	15	CASSPRGAEGETQYF	TGTGCCAGCAGCCCCAGAGGGGCAGAAGGAGAGACCCAGTACTTC